Following are 4 T cell receptor beta chains from one sample sequenced in a study of shared clonotypes between healthy human individuals. Data came from immunoSEQ multiplex PCR; TCRdb stores just in-frame clones and leaves some out. The sample records 2,500,000 or so clones, 80% to 95% being singletons. Sequences were obtained from naive CD4+ T cells from PBMCs. Subset defined: CD45RA+ positively selected. Receptors originate from a man younger than 35 in good health. Some clones in this sample may be carry-over from other donors' samples.

This clone was seen a single time. The J gene is TRBJ2-5, the V gene TRBV6-6; no definite D call. Germline CDR1 reads MNHNY; CDR2 reads SVGAGI (reference sequence). Trimming shortened V by 2 bases and J by 5 bases, and 9 bases separated the two germline ends. The CDR3 spans 13 residues. The CDR3 nucleotides read TGTGCCAGCAGTTACGTTAGGTTGGAGACCCAGTACTTC. Encoded protein: CASSYVRLETQYF.

This clone was counted a few times. The rearrangement uses TRBV4-2 and TRBJ1-2; D remains ambiguous. This CDR3 spans 17 amino acids. Trimming cost V 0 bases and J 3 bases, with 17 bases left between them. Germline lookup yields CDR1 LGHNA and CDR2 YNFKEQ. CDR3 sequence reads: CASSQDSGVGRDYGYTF. The CDR3 region has the DNA TGTGCCAGCAGCCAAGATTCCGGGGTTGGGAGAGACTATGGCTACACCTTC.

The J gene is TRBJ2-3, the V gene TRBV29-1, with 7 positions matching TRBD2. V lost 2 bases and J lost 3; bases outside the gene matches: 5. CDR3 length: 14 amino acids. CDR1 and CDR2 from the germline V gene are SQVTM and ANQGSEA. The CDR3 bases are TGCAGCGTTGAATTCGGCGGGAGTACAGATACGCAGTATTTT. It yields the protein CSVEFGGSTDTQYF.

The chain carries TRBV27 and TRBJ1-5; D is unclear. CDR3 length: 15 residues. Germline V gives CDR1 MNHEY, CDR2 SMNVEV (reference sequence). V was trimmed by 3 bases and J by 5 bases, leaving 14 bases between them. CDR3 nucleotide sequence: TGTGCCAGCAGTTTCGAAGGGAAACCTTATCAGCCCCAGCATTTT. As protein: CASSFEGKPYQPQHF.